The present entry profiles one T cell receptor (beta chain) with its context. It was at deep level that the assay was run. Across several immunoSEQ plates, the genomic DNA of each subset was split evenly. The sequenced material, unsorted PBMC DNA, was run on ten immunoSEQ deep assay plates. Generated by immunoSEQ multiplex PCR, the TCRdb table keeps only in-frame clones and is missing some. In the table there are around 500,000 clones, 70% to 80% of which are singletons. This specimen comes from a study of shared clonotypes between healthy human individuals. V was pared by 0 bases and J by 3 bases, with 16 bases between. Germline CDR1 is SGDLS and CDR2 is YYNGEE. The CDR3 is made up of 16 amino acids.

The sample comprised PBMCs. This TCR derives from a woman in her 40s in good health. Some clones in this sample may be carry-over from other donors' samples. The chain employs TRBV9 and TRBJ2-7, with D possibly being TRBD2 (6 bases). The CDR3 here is CASSVGEAASGYEQYF. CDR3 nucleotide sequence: TGTGCCAGCAGCGTAGGGGAGGCGGCGAGTGGCTACGAGCAGTACTTC.